Shown below are 9 T cell receptor beta chains from a single sample sequenced in a study of cytomegalovirus exposure and HLA in healthy donors. The study ran its PCR with 60 Vbeta and 13 Jbeta primers. Method: immunoSEQ multiplex PCR; TCRdb's copy keeps in-frame clones and lacks some. The sample includes about 180,000 clones, around 80% of them seen just once. Sequencing was performed on PBMCs. These receptors all come from a male donor in good health and CMV-seronegative.

This clone appeared a single time. The chain is built from TRBV5-4 and TRBJ2-2, with 12 nucleotides matching TRBD2. Germline V gene data show CDR1 as SGHNT and CDR2 as YYREEE (reference sequence). The CDR3 loop spans 18 amino acids. With V trimmed by 5 bases and J by 0 bases, 8 bases remained unmatched. The CDR3 region is CASRLGLAGTSNTGELFF. The DNA of the CDR3 is TGTGCCAGCAGACTTGGACTAGCGGGGACCTCGAACACCGGGGAGCTGTTTTTT.

The chain recombines TRBV2 with TRBJ1-2, with a tentative D call TRBD1 (5 bases). The CDR3 spans 15 residues. CDR1 is SNHLY and CDR2 is FYNNEI in the germline V gene. V was shortened by 8 bases and J by 4 bases, with 20 bases between the two germline ends. The CDR3 reads CASYGGRGIAYGYTF. The CDR3 DNA reads TGTGCCAGCTACGGTGGCCGGGGGATCGCCTATGGCTACACCTTC.

The V gene is TRBV6-5, the J gene TRBJ1-6; the D gene is possibly TRBD1 (6 bases). This CDR3 has 15 amino acids. Trimming pared 6 bases from V and 7 bases from J, leaving 16 bases between. Per the germline V gene, CDR1 is MNHEY and CDR2 is SVGAGI. Here the CDR3 DNA reads TGTGCCAGCAGGCTACTGCAGGGGTTAAATTCACCCCTCCACTTT. Protein product: CASRLLQGLNSPLHF.

The chain couples TRBV10-1 to TRBJ1-1; D remains ambiguous. V was cut by 2 bases and J by 7 bases, with 5 bases left in between. Germline V CDR1 and CDR2: WNHNN, SYGVQD (reference sequence). This CDR3 has 11 residues. The CDR3 spells CASSEGREAFF. For the CDR3, the DNA is TGCGCCAGCAGTGAGGGCCGTGAAGCTTTCTTT.

This chain connects TRBV30 to TRBJ1-5; 7 nucleotides agree with TRBD1. The CDR3 runs 13 residues. With 1 base clipped from V and 6 bases from J, the junction kept 3 bases outside the gene matches. From germline, CDR1 is GTSNPN and CDR2 SVGIG (reference sequence). The CDR3 DNA sequence: TGTGCCTGGAGTGACAGGGGAGGTCAGCCCCAGCATTTT. Amino acid sequence: CAWSDRGGQPQHF.

The rearrangement uses TRBV9 and TRBJ2-5; 11 bases are shared with TRBD2. This CDR3 is 15 amino acids long. The germline V gene has CDR1 SGDLS and CDR2 YYNGEE. V lost 4 bases, J lost 4 bases, and 6 bases stayed unmatched. CDR3 sequence: CASSPRGTSGETQYF. The CDR3 coding sequence is TGTGCCAGCAGCCCGCGAGGGACTAGCGGAGAGACCCAGTACTTC.

This rearrangement joins TRBV29-1 to TRBJ2-3; 8 nucleotides match TRBD2. CDR1 is SQVTM, CDR2 ANQGSEA, per germline. With V trimmed by 6 bases and J by 3 bases, 5 bases remained unmatched. CDR3 length: 13 residues. CDR3 residues: CSVPGLVTDTQYF. Written as DNA, the CDR3 is TGCAGCGTGCCGGGACTAGTAACAGATACGCAGTATTTT.

This clone came up once. V is TRBV30 and J is TRBJ1-5; D uncertain. V was trimmed by 0 bases and J by 6 bases, leaving 9 bases between them. Germline V gene data show CDR1 as GTSNPN and CDR2 as SVGIG (reference sequence). There are 13 residues in the CDR3. The CDR3, as DNA: TGTGCCTGGAGTGTAGACTCAATTCAGCCCCAGCATTTT. Protein product: CAWSVDSIQPQHF. The variable domain in full, with the rest retrieved from reference TRBV30 and TRBJ1-5, is SQTIHQWPATLVQPVGSPLSLECTVEGTSNPNLYWYRQAAGRGLQLLFYSVGIGQISSEVPQNLSASRPQDRQFILSSKKLLLSDSGFYLCAWSVDSIQPQHFGDGTRLSIL.

This chain links TRBV7-3 with TRBJ2-1; D perhaps matches TRBD1 (6 bases). The V end lost 4 bases, the J end lost 9 bases, and 10 bases lay between the germline ends. This CDR3 comprises 12 residues. Germline assignment: CDR1 SGHTA and CDR2 FQGTGA. The CDR3 DNA reads as TGTGCCAGCAGCTCACAGGGTCTTGAGCAGTTCTTC. It is translated as CASSSQGLEQFF. Looking up the rest from reference TRBV7-3 and TRBJ2-1 gives the full variable domain: GAGVSQTPSNKVTEKGKYVELRCDPISGHTALYWYRQSLGQGPEFLIYFQGTGAADDSGLPNDRFFAVRPEGSVSTLKIQRTERGDSAVYLCASSSQGLEQFFGPGTRLTVL.